The 18 T cell receptor beta chains below were found in one sample sequenced in a study of cytomegalovirus exposure and HLA in healthy donors (dated by TCRdb to the late 2010s). The library was made by the immunoSEQ multiplex PCR assay. TCRdb stores this immuneACCESS table with in-frame sequences only. Part of the clones is absent; in the studies checked, under half of the shortfall reflects unresolved V genes, and no reason is known for the rest. Counted in this sample were more than 90,000 clones; 70% to 90% of them appeared once. The biggest ten clones account for 1.5% to 2% of the sample. Sequencing used PBMCs. The receptors stem from a man aged 18 to 30 in good health and CMV-seronegative.

The chain joins TRBV4-3 to TRBJ2-1; 11 bases are a match to TRBD2. The CDR3 totals 16 residues. The V gene's germline CDR1 is LGHNA and CDR2 YSLEER. V shed 2 bases and J 4 bases; nucleotides not matched to a gene: 4. This chain's CDR3 is CASSQLAGGVYNEQFF. The CDR3 DNA is TGCGCCAGCAGCCAACTAGCGGGGGGAGTATACAATGAGCAGTTCTTC.

CDR3 loop: CASSTPGQGQPQHF. CDR3 nucleotides: TGTGCCAGTAGTACACCGGGACAGGGTCAGCCCCAGCATTTT. This sequence joins TRBV19 and TRBJ1-5, with 9 bases identical to TRBD1. CDR3 length: 14 residues. With 4 bases clipped from V and 6 bases from J, the junction kept 4 bases outside the gene matches. Germline V gene sequence: CDR1 LNHDA, CDR2 SQIVND (reference sequence).

The J gene is TRBJ1-1, the V gene TRBV10-3; 8 bases are shared with TRBD1. V was pared by 0 bases and J by 2 bases, with 5 bases of the junction left unmatched. The CDR3 is 16 amino acids. Germline CDR1 and CDR2: ENHRY and SYGVKD. CDR3 in DNA: TGTGCCATCAGTGAGTCTTTAGGACAGGGCAACACTGAAGCTTTCTTT. Its translation: CAISESLGQGNTEAFF.

This chain uses TRBV10-3 with TRBJ1-5, with 7 bases that match TRBD1. The CDR3 sequence is 16 residues long. CDR1 ENHRY and CDR2 SYGVKD come from the germline V gene. With 3 bases clipped from V and 0 bases from J, the junction kept 5 bases outside the gene matches. CDR3 nucleotide sequence: TGTGCCATCAGTGACCGACAGGGAGATAGCAATCAGCCCCAGCATTTT. It is translated as CAISDRQGDSNQPQHF.

The chain has TRBV28 and TRBJ2-7; D unresolved. Germline CDR1 MDHEN, CDR2 SYDVKM. V lost 5 bases and J 2 bases, leaving 10 bases between the germline ends. CDR3 size: 13 residues. CDR3 bases: TGTGCCAGCAGTCCCGAGGAAGCCTACGAGCAGTACTTC. The encoded protein is CASSPEEAYEQYF. Looking up the rest from reference TRBV28 and TRBJ2-7 gives the full variable domain: DVKVTQSSRYLVKRTGEKVFLECVQDMDHENMFWYRQDPGLGLRLIYFSYDVKMKEKGDIPEGYSVSREKKERFSLILESASTNQTSMYLCASSPEEAYEQYFGPGTRLTVT.

The chain has TRBV28 and TRBJ2-4; TRBD1 aligns across 7 bases. After removal of 6 bases from V and 4 bases from J, the junction contained 6 bases not matched to a gene. The CDR3 has 14 residues. CDR1 is MDHEN, CDR2 SYDVKM, per germline. CDR3 region: CASSPGQRKNIQYF. The CDR3 nucleotides are TGTGCCAGCAGCCCGGGACAGAGAAAAAACATTCAGTACTTC. The full variable domain, completed using reference TRBV28 and TRBJ2-4, is DVKVTQSSRYLVKRTGEKVFLECVQDMDHENMFWYRQDPGLGLRLIYFSYDVKMKEKGDIPEGYSVSREKKERFSLILESASTNQTSMYLCASSPGQRKNIQYFGAGTRLSVL.

This chain joins TRBV29-1 and TRBJ2-7; 7 bases line up with TRBD2. The germline CDR1 and CDR2 sequences are SQVTM and ANQGSEA. This CDR3 contains 14 residues. V shed 1 base and J 7 bases; nucleotides not matched to a gene: 10. The CDR3 DNA is TGCAGCGTTGAAGGAGGGGACTTGGGAGGGGAGCAGTACTTC. Amino acid sequence: CSVEGGDLGGEQYF.

The CDR3 coding sequence is TGTGCCAGCTCACCCAACCCGGGAGACTACGAGCAGTACTTC. Residues: CASSPNPGDYEQYF. This chain connects TRBV18 to TRBJ2-7, with D possibly being TRBD2 (6 bases). The CDR3 has 14 amino acids. V lost 3 bases, J lost 3 bases, and 12 bases lay in between. Looked up from germline, CDR1 is KGHSH and CDR2 is LQKENI. Based on the CDR3 plus reference TRBV18 and TRBJ2-7, the full variable domain is NAGVMQNPRHLVRRRGQEARLRCSPMKGHSHVYWYRQLPEEGLKFMVYLQKENIIDESGMPKERFSAEFPKEGPSILRIQQVVRGDSAAYFCASSPNPGDYEQYFGPGTRLTVT.

This clone was counted once. The J gene is TRBJ2-5, the V gene TRBV11-3, with D unresolved. The CDR3 extends over 15 amino acids. The V and J ends lost 5 bases and 7 bases respectively, with 20 bases between them. CDR1 is SGHNT, CDR2 YENEEA, per germline. The CDR3 region is CASSVVPTSSGTQYF. The CDR3 DNA sequence: TGTGCCAGCAGCGTAGTACCGACGAGTTCGGGGACCCAGTACTTC.

This clone was seen only a few times. The J gene is TRBJ1-4, the V gene TRBV5-1, with D unclear. V was shortened by 5 bases and J by 3 bases, with 26 bases between the two germline ends. The germline gives CDR1 SGHRS, CDR2 YFSETQ. The CDR3 loop spans 19 amino acids. CDR3 nucleotides: TGCGCCAGCAGGAGAAGGCACACCAACCAGGATCGTGCTAATGAAAAACTGTTTTTT. Amino acids: CASRRRHTNQDRANEKLFF.

This clone was seen only a few times. The chain combines TRBV25-1 with TRBJ2-7; 7 nucleotides line up with TRBD1. Trimming took 6 bases from V and 4 from J; bases not matched to a gene: 9. Per the germline V gene, CDR1 is MGHDK and CDR2 is SYGVNS. This CDR3 has 14 amino acids. The CDR3 DNA reads as TGTGCCAGCAGGAGAGGGGGACAGCAGTACGAGCAGTACTTC. It yields the protein CASRRGGQQYEQYF.

The chain links TRBV19 to TRBJ2-5, with D possibly being TRBD2 (5 bases). The V gene's germline CDR1 is LNHDA and CDR2 SQIVND (reference sequence). The CDR3 is 14 residues long. V lost 4 bases and J lost 3, with 12 bases in between. The chain's CDR3 is CASSTLAQEETQYF. The DNA of the CDR3 is TGTGCCAGTAGTACGCTAGCTCAGGAAGAGACCCAGTACTTC.

In its sample, this clone was seen once. The chain employs TRBV14 and TRBJ2-1; 9 bases align to TRBD1. Germline-derived CDR1 and CDR2 are SGHDN and FVKESK. V shed 1 base and J 3 bases; nucleotides not matched to a gene: 7. This CDR3 region has 17 residues. Here the CDR3 reads CASSQGGGTGNYNEQFF. CDR3 nucleotides: TGTGCCAGCAGCCAAGGGGGAGGGACAGGGAACTACAATGAGCAGTTCTTC. Drawing the rest from reference TRBV14 and TRBJ2-1, the complete variable domain is EAGVTQFPSHSVIEKGQTVTLRCDPISGHDNLYWYRRVMGKEIKFLLHFVKESKQDESGMPNNRFLAERTGGTYSTLKVQPAELEDSGVYFCASSQGGGTGNYNEQFFGPGTRLTVL.

V is TRBV19 and J is TRBJ1-3; unclear D gene. This CDR3 contains 13 residues. CDR1 is LNHDA and CDR2 is SQIVND in the germline V gene (reference sequence). This CDR3 reads CGVSRFSGNTIYF. The DNA of the CDR3 is TGTGGCGTGTCCAGGTTCTCTGGAAACACCATATATTTT.

The chain joins TRBV5-3 to TRBJ2-7; D might be TRBD2 (6 bases). TRBV5-3 is flagged as an ORF with uncertain function. V lost 0 bases and J 0 bases, leaving 13 bases between the germline ends. The CDR3 is made up of 16 amino acids. Written as DNA, the CDR3 is TGTGCCAGAAGCTTGGTCGGGACTTTGAGCTCCTACGAGCAGTACTTC. It encodes CARSLVGTLSSYEQYF.

The rearrangement joins TRBV28 to TRBJ1-5; maybe TRBD1 (5 bases). Trimming cost V 7 bases and J 2 bases, with 18 bases left between them. CDR3 length: 16 amino acids. Germline lookup yields CDR1 MDHEN and CDR2 SYDVKM. This CDR3 is CASTPPGGLGNQPQHF. CDR3 DNA: TGTGCCAGCACTCCTCCCGGGGGACTCGGCAATCAGCCCCAGCATTTT.

The table lists this clone with a count of one. This chain connects TRBV6-5 to TRBJ2-1, with D possibly TRBD1 on 6 matching bases. The germline V and J ends were trimmed by 4 bases and 10 bases, with 17 bases remaining between them. Germline V gene lookup returns CDR1 MNHEY and CDR2 SVGAGI. CDR3 length: 14 residues. Here the CDR3 DNA reads TGTGCCAGCAGTTTAAGTACAGGGTCACGGGAGCAGTTCTTC. Translated, it gives CASSLSTGSREQFF.

The chain uses TRBV27 and TRBJ1-1; a possible D gene is TRBD1 (5 bases). CDR3 length: 14 residues. CDR1 is MNHEY and CDR2 is SMNVEV in the germline V gene (reference sequence). Trimming pared 5 bases from V and 0 bases from J, leaving 10 bases between. The chain's CDR3 is CASSIQALNTEAFF. The CDR3 DNA reads TGTGCCAGCAGTATACAGGCGCTGAACACTGAAGCTTTCTTT.